This TCR beta chain is from a study of T cells after yellow fever vaccination. V was trimmed by 9 bases and J by 1 base, leaving 6 bases between them. There are 11 residues in the CDR3. Germline-derived CDR1 and CDR2 are SNHLY and FYNNEI. A remark on this clonotype: No antigen is known for it.

The study, taken as a whole, reports: Clones from primary vaccination mostly reappeared after the booster (around 96% CD4, approximately 88% CD8).

TCRdb reanalysed the 5' RACE reads using MiXCR and keeps one entry per CDR3 protein. The table includes 400,000 to 650,000 distinct CDR3 sequences, about a fifth detected once. The sequence was collected from a man aged 18 to 29 who received the YFV17D yellow fever vaccine. V usage is TRBV2 and J usage is TRBJ1-1; the D gene is possibly TRBD1 (5 bases). The specimen was PBMCs, collected roughly 20 days after the first yellow fever vaccination. The CDR3 DNA reads TGTGCCAGGGGACGGAACACTGAAGCTTTCTTT. Translating it yields CARGRNTEAFF.